The 15 T cell receptor beta chains below come from one sample, sequenced in a study of cytotoxic CD8 clonotypes in ibrutinib-treated CLL (dated by TCRdb to the early 2020s). Library preparation used the immunoSEQ multiplex PCR assay. TCRdb took this table from immuneACCESS and kept in-frame rearrangements with V and J called. Such tables lack part of the clones; where checked against another copy, unresolved V genes explain under half of the gap, and the rest is unexplained. The sample includes 150,000 to 200,000 clones, with approximately 91% observed a single time. Together, the top ten hold 3% of the sample. Taken with the paper, the label for time point translates to: progressive disease on ibrutinib. The material was PBMCs, obtained at disease progression, from a patient treated with ibrutinib. The receptors stem from a human donor with chronic lymphocytic leukemia.

The genes are TRBV6-6 and TRBJ1-5; 7 bases are shared with TRBD1. The V and J ends lost 5 bases and 3 bases, in that order; junction bases with no gene match: 4. The V gene's germline CDR1 is MNHNY and CDR2 SVGAGI (reference sequence). There are 14 residues in the CDR3. The CDR3: CASSDRVDNQPQHF. For the CDR3, the DNA is TGTGCCAGCAGTGACAGGGTAGACAATCAGCCCCAGCATTTT.

This chain connects TRBV27 to TRBJ2-2, with no clear D. Germline-derived CDR1 and CDR2 are MNHEY and SMNVEV (reference sequence). Trimming pared 3 bases from V and 2 bases from J, leaving 10 bases between. The CDR3 contains 15 residues. The CDR3 here is CASSFRFQNTGELFF. In DNA, the CDR3 is TGTGCCAGCAGTTTTCGGTTCCAAAACACCGGGGAGCTGTTTTTT.

The chain uses TRBV19 and TRBJ2-6; 7 bases line up with TRBD2. The CDR3 is 15 amino acids. V trimming: 6 bases; J trimming: 2 bases; junction bases outside the gene matches: 4. Germline CDR1 reads LNHDA; CDR2 reads SQIVND (reference sequence). The CDR3: CASRLGGTGANVLTF. The CDR3 DNA follows: TGTGCCAGTAGGCTGGGGGGGACTGGGGCCAACGTCCTGACTTTC. Looking up the rest from reference TRBV19 and TRBJ2-6 gives the full variable domain: DGGITQSPKYLFRKEGQNVTLSCEQNLNHDAMYWYRQDPGQGLRLIYYSQIVNDFQKGDIAEGYSVSREKKESFPLTVTSAQKNPTAFYLCASRLGGTGANVLTFGAGSRLTVL.

This clone was counted a single time. The chain employs TRBV6-5 and TRBJ1-1, with D perhaps TRBD1 (6 bases). This CDR3 is 12 amino acids long. Germline V gene sequence: CDR1 MNHEY, CDR2 SVGAGI. The V end lost 8 bases, the J end lost 4 bases, and 11 bases lay between the germline ends. CDR3 loop: CASVRGPTEAFF. CDR3 in DNA: TGTGCCAGCGTCCGGGGGCCCACTGAAGCTTTCTTT.

This chain uses TRBV19 with TRBJ2-7; 7 bases match TRBD2. V was clipped by 1 base and J by 10 bases; unmatched bases: 7. The CDR3 is 13 amino acids. Germline V gene sequence: CDR1 LNHDA, CDR2 SQIVND (reference sequence). In nucleotides, the CDR3 is TGTGCCAGTAGTATAGTTACTAGCGATCATCAGTACTTC. Its translation is CASSIVTSDHQYF. The whole variable domain, filled in from reference TRBV19 and TRBJ2-7, reads DGGITQSPKYLFRKEGQNVTLSCEQNLNHDAMYWYRQDPGQGLRLIYYSQIVNDFQKGDIAEGYSVSREKKESFPLTVTSAQKNPTAFYLCASSIVTSDHQYFGPGTRLTVT.

The chain carries TRBV5-1 and TRBJ1-1; D is undetermined. Trimming removed 4 bases at V and 1 base at J, with 14 bases between. Germline CDR1 is SGHRS and CDR2 is YFSETQ. The CDR3 runs to 15 residues. In nucleotides, the CDR3 is TGCGCCAGCAGCCAGCAATATAATAAGAACACTGAAGCTTTCTTT. Its translation: CASSQQYNKNTEAFF.

This chain links TRBV7-9 with TRBJ1-1, with TRBD1 as a possible D gene (6 bases). The CDR3 extends over 12 amino acids. Germline CDR1 and CDR2: SEHNR and FQNEAQ (reference sequence). Trimming shortened V by 5 bases and J by 7 bases, and 11 bases separated the two germline ends. CDR3: CASSLGQIEAFF. The CDR3 DNA sequence: TGTGCCAGCAGCCTAGGACAGATTGAAGCTTTCTTT. Supplemented by reference TRBV7-9 and TRBJ1-1, the full variable domain reads DTGVSQNPRHKITKRGQNVTFRCDPISEHNRLYWYRQTLGQGPEFLTYFQNEAQLEKSRLLSDRFSAERPKGSFSTLEIQRTEQGDSAMYLCASSLGQIEAFFGQGTRLTVV.

V is TRBV19 and J is TRBJ1-2; TRBD1 might be the D (5 bases). Trimming pared 5 bases from V and 3 bases from J, leaving 13 bases between. The germline CDR1 and CDR2 sequences are LNHDA and SQIVND (reference sequence). CDR3 length: 14 amino acids. The CDR3 DNA follows: TGTGCCAGTAGTGCCTACGGGACGGACTATGGCTACACCTTC. Amino acid sequence: CASSAYGTDYGYTF.

This clone came up many times. V gene TRBV2 combines with J gene TRBJ1-2; TRBD1 is a possible D gene (5 bases). The ends were cut back, 7 bases at V and 5 bases at J, with 17 bases in the middle. The CDR3 is 14 amino acids. The germline V gene encodes CDR1 SNHLY and CDR2 FYNNEI. The CDR3 DNA is TGTGCCAGCACCCCAGGGCCCGTAACATATGGCTACACCTTC. Its translation is CASTPGPVTYGYTF. Complete variable domain (other parts from reference TRBV2 and TRBJ1-2): EPEVTQTPSHQVTQMGQEVILRCVPISNHLYFYWYRQILGQKVEFLVSFYNNEISEKSEIFDDQFSVERPDGSNFTLKIRSTKLEDSAMYFCASTPGPVTYGYTFGSGTRLTVV.

This clone was observed a single time. The chain is built from TRBV6-5 and TRBJ1-3; the D is unclear. With 0 bases removed from V and 0 bases from J, the gap between germline ends came to 9 bases. Germline values: CDR1 MNHEY, CDR2 SVGAGI. This CDR3 is 16 amino acids long. The chain's CDR3 is CASSYSDMISGNTIYF. In nucleotides, the CDR3 is TGTGCCAGCAGTTACTCTGACATGATCTCTGGAAACACCATATATTTT.

This chain connects TRBV5-1 to TRBJ2-7, with a weak D call TRBD2 (5 bases). The CDR3 is made up of 14 amino acids. V was trimmed by 0 bases and J by 2 bases, leaving 9 bases between them. Germline assignment: CDR1 SGHRS and CDR2 YFSETQ. CDR3 nucleotides: TGCGCCAGCAGCTTGGGACTAACGACCTACGAGCAGTACTTC. Amino acids: CASSLGLTTYEQYF.

The CDR3 region has the DNA TGTGCCAGCAGCTTGGTGAGCCCTGGGGAGACCCAGTACTTC. Amino acid sequence: CASSLVSPGETQYF. V and J are TRBV5-6 and TRBJ2-5, with D hard to call. Deletions cut 0 bases from V and 5 bases from J, with 11 bases between. The CDR3 loop spans 14 amino acids. Germline V gene lookup returns CDR1 SGHDT and CDR2 YYEEEE.

The chain uses TRBV7-2 and TRBJ1-2, with a weak D call TRBD1 (6 bases). The CDR3 contains 16 residues. The V end lost 3 bases, the J end lost 4 bases, and 18 bases lay between the germline ends. Germline V gene data show CDR1 as SGHTA and CDR2 as FQGNSA. The CDR3 DNA reads TGTGCCAGCAGCTTCTTAGGGGCCGGGACAAGCTATGGCTACACCTTC. Amino acid sequence: CASSFLGAGTSYGYTF.

The gene calls are TRBV19 and TRBJ2-5; D unresolved. Germline loops: CDR1 LNHDA, CDR2 SQIVND (reference sequence). Trimming took off 5 bases at V and 8 bases at J, with 18 bases between the two ends. CDR3 size: 14 residues. CDR3 protein: CASSPAGLLSTQYF. The DNA for the CDR3 is TGTGCCAGTAGTCCCGCAGGCTTATTGTCAACCCAGTACTTC.

This clone was picked up a small number of times. The J gene is TRBJ2-1, the V gene TRBV7-2; TRBD2 matches 8 bases. The CDR3 contains 16 residues. After removal of 1 base from V and 1 base from J, the junction contained 3 bases not matched to a gene. In germline, CDR1 is SGHTA, CDR2 FQGNSA. Here the CDR3 DNA reads TGTGCCAGCAGCTTAGAAGCGGGAGTGTCCTACAATGAGCAGTTCTTC. Protein sequence: CASSLEAGVSYNEQFF.